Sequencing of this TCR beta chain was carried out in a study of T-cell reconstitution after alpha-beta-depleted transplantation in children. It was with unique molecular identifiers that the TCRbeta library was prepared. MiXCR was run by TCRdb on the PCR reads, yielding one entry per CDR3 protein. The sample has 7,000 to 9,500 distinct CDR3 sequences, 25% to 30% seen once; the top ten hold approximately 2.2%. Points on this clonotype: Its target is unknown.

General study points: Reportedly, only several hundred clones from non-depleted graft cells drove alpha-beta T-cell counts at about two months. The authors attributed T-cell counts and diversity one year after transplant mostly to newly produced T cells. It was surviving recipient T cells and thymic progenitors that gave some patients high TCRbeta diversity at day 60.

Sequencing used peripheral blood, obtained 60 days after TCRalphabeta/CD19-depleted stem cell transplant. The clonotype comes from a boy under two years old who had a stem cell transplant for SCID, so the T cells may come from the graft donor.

CDR3 sequence reads: CASSLVENTEAFF. CDR3 DNA: TGTGCCAGCAGCTTAGTAGAGAACACTGAAGCTTTCTTT. The chain carries TRBV7-9 and TRBJ1-1; D not resolved. V was trimmed by 1 base and J by 1 base, leaving 4 bases between them. The CDR3 consists of 13 residues. The germline V gene encodes CDR1 SEHNR and CDR2 FQNEAQ (reference sequence).